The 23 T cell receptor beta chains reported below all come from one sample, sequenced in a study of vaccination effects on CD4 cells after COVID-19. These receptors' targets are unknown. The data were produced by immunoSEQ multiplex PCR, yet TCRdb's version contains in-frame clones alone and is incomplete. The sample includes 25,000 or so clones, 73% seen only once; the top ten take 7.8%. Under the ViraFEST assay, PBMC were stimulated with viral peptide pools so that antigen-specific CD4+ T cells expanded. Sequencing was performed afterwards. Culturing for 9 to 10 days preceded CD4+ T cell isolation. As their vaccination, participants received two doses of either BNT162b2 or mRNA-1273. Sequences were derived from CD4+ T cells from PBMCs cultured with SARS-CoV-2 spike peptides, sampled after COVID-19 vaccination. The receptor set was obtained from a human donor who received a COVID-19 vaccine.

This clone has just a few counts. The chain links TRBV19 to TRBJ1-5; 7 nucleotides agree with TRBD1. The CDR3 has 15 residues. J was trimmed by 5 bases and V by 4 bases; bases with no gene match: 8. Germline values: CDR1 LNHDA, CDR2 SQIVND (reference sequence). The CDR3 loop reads CASSTGQVPYQPQHF. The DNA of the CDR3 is TGTGCCAGTAGTACTGGACAGGTTCCCTATCAGCCCCAGCATTTT.

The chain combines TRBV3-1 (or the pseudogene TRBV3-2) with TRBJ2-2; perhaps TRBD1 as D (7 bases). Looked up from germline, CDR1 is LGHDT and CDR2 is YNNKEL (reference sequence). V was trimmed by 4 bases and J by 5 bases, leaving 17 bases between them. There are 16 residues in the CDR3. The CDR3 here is CASSRGGGGRTGELFF. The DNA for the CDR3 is TGTGCCAGCAGCCGGGGTGGAGGGGGCAGGACCGGGGAGCTGTTTTTT.

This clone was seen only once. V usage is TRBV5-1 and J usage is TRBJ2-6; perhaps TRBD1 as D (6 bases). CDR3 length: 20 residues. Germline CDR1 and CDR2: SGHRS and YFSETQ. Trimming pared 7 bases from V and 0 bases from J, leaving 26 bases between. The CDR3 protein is CASSRTEARPAHSGANVLTF. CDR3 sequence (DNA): TGCGCCAGCTCTAGGACAGAAGCCCGCCCAGCACACTCTGGGGCCAACGTCCTGACTTTC.

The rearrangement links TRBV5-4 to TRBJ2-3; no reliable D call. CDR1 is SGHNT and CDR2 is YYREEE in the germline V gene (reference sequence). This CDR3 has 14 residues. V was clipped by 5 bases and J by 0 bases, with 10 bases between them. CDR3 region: CASSDTTSTDTQYF. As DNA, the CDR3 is TGTGCCAGCAGTGACACCACTAGCACAGATACGCAGTATTTT.

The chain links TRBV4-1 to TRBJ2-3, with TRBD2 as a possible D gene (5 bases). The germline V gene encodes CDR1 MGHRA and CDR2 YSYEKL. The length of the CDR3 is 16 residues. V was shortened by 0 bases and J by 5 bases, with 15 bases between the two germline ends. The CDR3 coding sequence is TGCGCCAGCAGCCAAGATTTGGCCAGCGGTGGAGATACGCAGTATTTT. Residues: CASSQDLASGGDTQYF.

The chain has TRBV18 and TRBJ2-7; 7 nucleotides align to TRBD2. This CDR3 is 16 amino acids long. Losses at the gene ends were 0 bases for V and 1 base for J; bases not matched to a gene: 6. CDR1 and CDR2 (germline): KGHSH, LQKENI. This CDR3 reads CASSPPIAGPSYEQYF. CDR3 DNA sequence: TGTGCCAGCTCACCACCGATAGCGGGTCCTTCCTACGAGCAGTACTTC.

This chain's CDR3 is CASSHEAGRRTEAFF. The CDR3 nucleotides read TGTGCCAGCAGCCACGAGGCAGGGAGACGGACTGAAGCTTTCTTT. This chain uses TRBV3-1 (or the pseudogene TRBV3-2) with TRBJ1-1, with a weak D call TRBD1 (5 bases). The germline gives CDR1 LGHDT, CDR2 YNNKEL (reference sequence). V shed 3 bases and J shed 5 bases, with 16 bases lying between them. The CDR3 has 15 amino acids.

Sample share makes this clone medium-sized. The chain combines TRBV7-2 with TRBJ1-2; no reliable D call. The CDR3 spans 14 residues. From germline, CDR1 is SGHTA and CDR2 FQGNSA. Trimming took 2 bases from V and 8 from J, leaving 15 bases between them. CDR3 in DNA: TGTGCCAGCAGCTTAAAATGGGAAACTATCGGCTACACCTTC. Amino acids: CASSLKWETIGYTF. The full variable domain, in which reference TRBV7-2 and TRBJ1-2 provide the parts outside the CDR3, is GAGVSQSPSNKVTEKGKDVELRCDPISGHTALYWYRQSLGQGLEFLIYFQGNSAPDKSGLPSDRFSAERTGGSVSTLTIQRTQQEDSAVYLCASSLKWETIGYTFGSGTRLTVV.

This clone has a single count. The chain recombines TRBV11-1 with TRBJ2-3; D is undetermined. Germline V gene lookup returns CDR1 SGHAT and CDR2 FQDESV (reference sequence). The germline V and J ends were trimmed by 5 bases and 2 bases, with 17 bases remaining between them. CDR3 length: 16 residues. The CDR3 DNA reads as TGTGCCAGCAGCGACCGCCGGTTCTCCTCCACAGATACGCAGTATTTT. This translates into CASSDRRFSSTDTQYF.

In DNA, the CDR3 is TGTGCCAGCACCGCAGGGACAGTTGACTACGAGCAGTACTTC. It yields the protein CASTAGTVDYEQYF. J is TRBJ2-7 and V is TRBV2; 7 nucleotides match TRBD1. V lost 7 bases and J lost 3; bases outside the gene matches: 9. There are 14 residues in the CDR3. CDR1 is SNHLY and CDR2 is FYNNEI in the germline V gene.

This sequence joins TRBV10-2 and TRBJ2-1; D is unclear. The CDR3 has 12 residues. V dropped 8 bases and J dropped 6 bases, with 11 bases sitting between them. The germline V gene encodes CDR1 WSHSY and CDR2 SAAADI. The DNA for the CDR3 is TGCGCCAGCGGAGACTTACGCAATGAGCAGTTCTTC. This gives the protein CASGDLRNEQFF.

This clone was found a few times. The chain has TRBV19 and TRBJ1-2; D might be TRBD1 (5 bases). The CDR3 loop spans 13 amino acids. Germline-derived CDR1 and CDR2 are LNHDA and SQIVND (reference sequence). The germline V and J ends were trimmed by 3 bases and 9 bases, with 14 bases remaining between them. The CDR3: CASSMSGKRSYTF. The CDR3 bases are TGTGCCAGTAGTATGTCAGGGAAGAGGAGCTACACCTTC.

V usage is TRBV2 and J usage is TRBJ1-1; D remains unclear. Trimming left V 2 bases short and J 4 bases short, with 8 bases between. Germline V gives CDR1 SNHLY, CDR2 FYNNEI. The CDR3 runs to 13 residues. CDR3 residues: CASSEIGSTEAFF. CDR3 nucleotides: TGTGCCAGCAGTGAAATAGGGAGCACTGAAGCTTTCTTT.

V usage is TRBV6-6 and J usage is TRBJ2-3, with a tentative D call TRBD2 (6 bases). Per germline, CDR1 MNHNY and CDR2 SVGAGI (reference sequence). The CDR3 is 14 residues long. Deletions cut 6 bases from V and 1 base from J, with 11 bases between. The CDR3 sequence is CASRATGGTDTQYF. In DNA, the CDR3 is TGTGCCAGCAGGGCTACGGGGGGCACAGATACGCAGTATTTT.

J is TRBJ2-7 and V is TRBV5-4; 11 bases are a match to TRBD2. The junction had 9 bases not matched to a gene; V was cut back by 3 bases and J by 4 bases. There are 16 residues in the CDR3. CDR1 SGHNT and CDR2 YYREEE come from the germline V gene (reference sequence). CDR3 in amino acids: CASSSRLAGGLYEQYF. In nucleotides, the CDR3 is TGTGCCAGCAGCTCCCGTCTAGCGGGAGGTCTTTACGAGCAGTACTTC.

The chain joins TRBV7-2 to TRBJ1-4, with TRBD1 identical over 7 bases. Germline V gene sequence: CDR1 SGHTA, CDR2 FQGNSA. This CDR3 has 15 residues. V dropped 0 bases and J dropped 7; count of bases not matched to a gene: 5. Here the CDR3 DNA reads TGTGCCAGCAGCTTAGCGGTGCGGACAGGTGAAAAACTGTTTTTT. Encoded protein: CASSLAVRTGEKLFF.

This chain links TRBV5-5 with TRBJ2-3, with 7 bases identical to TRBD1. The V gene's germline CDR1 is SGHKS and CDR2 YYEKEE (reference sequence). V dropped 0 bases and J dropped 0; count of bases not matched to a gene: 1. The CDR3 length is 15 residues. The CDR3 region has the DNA TGTGCCAGCAGCTTGGCGGACAGGAGCACAGATACGCAGTATTTT. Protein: CASSLADRSTDTQYF.

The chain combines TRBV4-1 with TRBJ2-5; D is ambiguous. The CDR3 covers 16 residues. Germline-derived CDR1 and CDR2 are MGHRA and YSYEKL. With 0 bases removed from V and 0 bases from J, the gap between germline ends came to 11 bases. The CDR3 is CASSQDLWADQETQYF. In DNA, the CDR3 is TGCGCCAGCAGCCAAGATCTCTGGGCAGACCAAGAGACCCAGTACTTC.

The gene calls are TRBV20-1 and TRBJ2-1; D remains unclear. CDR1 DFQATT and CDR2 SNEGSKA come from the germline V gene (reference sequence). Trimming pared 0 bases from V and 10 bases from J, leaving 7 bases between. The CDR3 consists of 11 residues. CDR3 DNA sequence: TGCAGTGCTAGAGATTTTCCGGAGCAGTTCTTC. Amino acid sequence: CSARDFPEQFF.

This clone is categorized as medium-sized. CDR3 sequence reads: CASSLNGATRNEKLFF. The CDR3 coding sequence is TGCGCCAGCAGCCTAAATGGCGCGACGCGTAATGAAAAACTGTTTTTT. J is TRBJ1-4 and V is TRBV5-1, with D unclear. The germline CDR1 and CDR2 sequences are SGHRS and YFSETQ. V was pared by 4 bases and J by 4 bases, with 17 bases between. The CDR3 is 16 amino acids.

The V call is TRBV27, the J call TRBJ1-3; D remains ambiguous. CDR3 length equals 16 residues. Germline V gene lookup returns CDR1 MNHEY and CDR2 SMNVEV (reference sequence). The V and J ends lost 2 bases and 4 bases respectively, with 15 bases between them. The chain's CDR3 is CASSLSSGGMGNTIYF. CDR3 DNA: TGTGCCAGCAGTTTAAGTAGTGGAGGGATGGGAAACACCATATATTTT.

The CDR3 DNA follows: TGTGCCAAAATCGGGACCCCGCAAGAGACCCAGTACTTC. It translates to CAKIGTPQETQYF. This sequence joins TRBV14 and TRBJ2-5; D may correspond to TRBD1 or TRBD2 (5 bases each). V was clipped by 10 bases and J by 2 bases, with 14 bases between them. This CDR3 is built from 13 residues. Germline V CDR1 and CDR2: SGHDN, FVKESK.

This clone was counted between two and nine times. The CDR3 DNA follows: TGTGCCTGGAGTGTACACCGGGTGAACACTGAAGCTTTCTTT. This translates into CAWSVHRVNTEAFF. This sequence joins TRBV30 and TRBJ1-1; D is unresolved. V was cut by 0 bases and J by 0 bases, with 8 bases left in between. The germline gives CDR1 GTSNPN, CDR2 SVGIG (reference sequence). CDR3 size: 14 residues.